The 5 T cell receptor beta chains presented below share a single source sample, sequenced in a study of prognosis after radiotherapy for stage I lung cancer. Amplification of the TCR beta CDR3 (from genomic DNA) was done by two-round multiplex PCR. Primers specific to each TRBV and TRBJ gene drove first-round PCR. One entry per CDR3 protein, called by TCRdb with MiXCR from the multiplex PCR reads. The sample records over 50,000 distinct CDR3 sequences, under 45% being singletons. This specimen was PBMCs, taken before or after stereotactic body radiation therapy (not recorded which). The receptors were gathered from a donor aged 50 or older with non-small cell lung cancer.

This clonotype came up many times. The chain recombines TRBV5-1 with TRBJ1-3; unclear D gene. The CDR3 consists of 16 residues. Germline assignment: CDR1 SGHRS and CDR2 YFSETQ. Between the trimmed V and J ends, which lost 0 bases and 1 base, there was a span of 11 bases. The DNA of the CDR3 is TGCGCCAGCAGCTTGGCAACGAGCCTTTCTGGAAACACCATATATTTT. Protein: CASSLATSLSGNTIYF.

This clonotype was observed once. The chain recombines TRBV6-1 with TRBJ2-2; D may be TRBD1 (6 bases). CDR1 MNHNS and CDR2 SASEGT come from the germline V gene. The CDR3 runs to 16 residues. V shed 7 bases and J shed 1 base, with 16 bases lying between them. Written as DNA, the CDR3 is TGTGCCAGCACCCCGACGGGGACACTGAACACCGGGGAGCTGTTTTTT. Translated: CASTPTGTLNTGELFF.

As to this clonotype: A far larger clone is a single base away, which makes a read error likely. The chain links TRBV3-1 to TRBJ1-2, with 10 nucleotides matching TRBD1. Germline-derived CDR1 and CDR2 are LGHDT and YNNKEL (reference sequence). The CDR3 totals 14 residues. CDR3 amino acids: CASSEPRTGGGYTF. The CDR3 DNA follows: TGCGCCAGCAGCGAACCAAGGACAGGGGGTGGCTACACCTTC.

This clonotype was detected ten times or more. The rearrangement joins TRBV5-4 to TRBJ1-6; D call uncertain. Trimming took 4 bases from V and 5 from J, leaving 19 bases between them. This CDR3 region has 17 residues. CDR1 SGHNT and CDR2 YYREEE come from the germline V gene (reference sequence). The CDR3 here is CASSLGPAYSNNSPLHF. The CDR3 region has the DNA TGTGCCAGCAGCCTAGGACCGGCCTATTCTAATAATTCACCCCTCCACTTT.

As concerns this clonotype: It is likely a read error: a sequence one base away is far more abundant. The gene calls are TRBV7-9 and TRBJ2-3; D is undetermined. CDR1 is SEHNR and CDR2 is FQNEAQ in the germline V gene (reference sequence). The CDR3 consists of 15 residues. CDR3 in DNA: TGTGCCAGCAGCTTAGGGGCTTCGGTCCCAGATAAGCAGTATTTT. It specifies CASSLGASVPDKQYF.